These T cell receptor beta chains were read from a single sample in a study of blood T cell repertoires in COVID-19. TCRdb keeps only in-frame clones here, not all; method: immunoSEQ multiplex PCR. The sample comprises more than 65,000 clones, around 86% of which are singletons, and around 6.7% rests with the top ten. The sequencing sample was made of peripheral blood. Receptors were obtained from a man aged 45-65 years with active COVID-19. CDR3s include the opening cysteine and the closing phenylalanine or tryptophan. D genes are given only for firm matches. Size is omitted from some rows. Given values are once, few, many or a class for expanded clones.

.	TRBV5-1	14	TRBJ1-4	.	TGCGCCAGCAGGGCGGGACCCTCTAATGAAAAACTGTTTTTT	CASRAGPSNEKLFF
.	TRBV6-5	16	TRBJ1-6	.	TGTGCCAGCAGTTACCAGGCAGGGACCTATAATTCACCCCTCCACTTT	CASSYQAGTYNSPLHF
.	TRBV28	20	TRBJ2-6	TRBD1	TGTGCCAGCAGTTTATGGGCGGGACAGGGGAAGAGCTCTGGGGCCAACGTCCTGACTTTC	CASSLWAGQGKSSGANVLTF
.	TRBV24-1	16	TRBJ2-5	TRBD1	TGTGCCACCAGTGATTCGACAGGGGGCGGTCAAGAGACCCAGTACTTC	CATSDSTGGGQETQYF
few	TRBV7-7	15	TRBJ2-1	TRBD2	TGTGCTAGCAGCCCCTTTATAGGCGGGGGGAGTGAGCAGTTCTTC	CASSPFIGGGSEQFF
.	TRBV6-5	16	TRBJ2-1	.	TGTGCCAGCAGTTACACTTCGGCAGGGGAGAACAATGAGCAGTTCTTC	CASSYTSAGENNEQFF
.	TRBV29-1	13	TRBJ2-2	.	TGCAGCGTTGACCGGGGAAACACCGGGGAGCTGTTTTTT	CSVDRGNTGELFF
.	TRBV6-1	15	TRBJ1-5	.	TGTGCCAGCAGTGACGATGGATTCGGGAATCAGCCCCAGCATTTT	CASSDDGFGNQPQHF
.	TRBV5-6	13	TRBJ1-1	.	TGTGCCAGCAGCTTTGAGGATGGCACTGAAGCTTTCTTT	CASSFEDGTEAFF
.	TRBV5-1	15	TRBJ2-7	TRBD2	TGCGCCAGCAGGTTAGCGGGAGGAAGCTCCTACGAGCAGTACTTC	CASRLAGGSSYEQYF
.	TRBV7-2	15	TRBJ2-5	TRBD1	TGTGCCAGCAGCTTAGCAGGGACAGGGCAAGAGACCCAGTACTTC	CASSLAGTGQETQYF
.	TRBV14	15	TRBJ2-7	TRBD1	TGTGCCAGCAGCCGTAAGGGACAGGGGGGTTACGAGCAGTACTTC	CASSRKGQGGYEQYF